These 24 T cell receptor beta chains share one sample of origin, sequenced in a study of OX40 agonist ivuxolimab in advanced cancers. Libraries were prepared by immunoSEQ multiplex PCR; TCRdb keeps only in-frame clonotypes and omits some of them. The sample contains tens of thousands of clones, approximately 90% of which appear only once. The sample here was CD4+ or CD8+ T cells sorted from blood, taken in a trial of the OX40 agonist ivuxolimab. These TCRs come from an adult with an advanced solid tumor such as melanoma, head and neck, liver or kidney cancer.

This sequence joins TRBV11-2 and TRBJ2-1, with D maybe TRBD2 (7 bases). In germline, CDR1 is SGHAT, CDR2 FQNNGV. The CDR3 extends over 15 amino acids. Trimming stripped 5 bases from V and 0 bases from J, with 11 bases between. The CDR3 nucleotides are TGTGCCAGCAGCCAGGGGAGGGGCTCCTACAATGAGCAGTTCTTC. Protein: CASSQGRGSYNEQFF.

This clone was seen just once. The chain carries TRBV7-9 and TRBJ1-1; no definite D call. This CDR3 spans 14 amino acids. Germline CDR1 is SEHNR and CDR2 is FQNEAQ (reference sequence). V lost 2 bases, J lost 4 bases, and 11 bases lay in between. This CDR3 is CASSLQTPGTEAFF. The CDR3, as DNA: TGTGCCAGCAGCTTACAAACTCCGGGCACTGAAGCTTTCTTT.

The chain recombines TRBV5-1 with TRBJ1-6, with D possibly being TRBD1 (5 bases). CDR1 and CDR2 from the germline V gene are SGHRS and YFSETQ. The CDR3 has 14 residues. Trimming took off 2 bases at V and 14 bases at J, with 17 bases between the two ends. CDR3 amino acids: CASSFGQGPGTLHF. Written as DNA, the CDR3 is TGCGCCAGCAGCTTCGGGCAGGGCCCTGGGACCCTCCACTTT. Complete variable domain (other parts from reference TRBV5-1 and TRBJ1-6): KAGVTQTPRYLIKTRGQQVTLSCSPISGHRSVSWYQQTPGQGLQFLFEYFSETQRNKGNFPGRFSGRQFSNSRSEMNVSTLELGDSALYLCASSFGQGPGTLHFGNGTRLTVT.

This clone has more than one count but fewer than ten. The sample has other DNA sequences that encode this CDR3 too. The chain combines TRBV19 with TRBJ1-2; no clear D. Trimming pared 7 bases from V and 5 bases from J, leaving 8 bases between. The length of the CDR3 is 11 residues. Germline lookup yields CDR1 LNHDA and CDR2 SQIVND (reference sequence). CDR3 loop: CASTDLYGYTF. CDR3 bases: TGTGCCAGTACGGACCTTTATGGCTACACCTTC.

The rearrangement joins TRBV5-1 to TRBJ2-5; the D gene is possibly TRBD2 (5 bases). This CDR3 spans 15 amino acids. V lost 7 bases to trimming and J lost 2 bases, with 18 bases between them. The V gene's germline CDR1 is SGHRS and CDR2 YFSETQ. The CDR3 DNA sequence: TGCGCCAGCCGTGGCAGTCTAGCTGGGCAAGAGACCCAGTACTTC. It encodes CASRGSLAGQETQYF.

The chain couples TRBV19 to TRBJ2-1; D ambiguous. Trimming left V 5 bases short and J 5 bases short, with 19 bases between. The germline gives CDR1 LNHDA, CDR2 SQIVND (reference sequence). This CDR3 region has 16 residues. The CDR3 nucleotides read TGTGCCAGTAGTCGGAAGGGTCCCCCACCAGACAATGAGCAGTTCTTC. Translation gives CASSRKGPPPDNEQFF.

This clone appeared a single time. V is TRBV9 and J is TRBJ2-2; no reliable D call. Trimming cost V 4 bases and J 6 bases, with 19 bases left between them. The CDR3 runs 16 residues. In germline, CDR1 is SGDLS, CDR2 YYNGEE. The CDR3: CASSPKSSEVAGELFF. The CDR3, as DNA: TGTGCCAGCAGCCCGAAGTCATCAGAGGTCGCCGGGGAGCTGTTTTTT.

The chain combines TRBV4-3 with TRBJ2-2; 8 bases map to TRBD1. Germline V gene sequence: CDR1 LGHNA, CDR2 YSLEER. Trimming took 4 bases from V and 3 from J; bases not matched to a gene: 4. The CDR3 covers 15 residues. The CDR3 nucleotides read TGCGCCAGCAGCCCTGACAGGGGCCACACCGGGGAGCTGTTTTTT. Translation gives CASSPDRGHTGELFF.

The chain links TRBV7-9 to TRBJ1-3; the D gene is possibly TRBD1 (5 bases). Between the trimmed V and J ends, which lost 6 bases and 8 bases, there was a span of 17 bases. This CDR3 region has 14 residues. Germline V lookup: CDR1 SEHNR, CDR2 FQNEAQ (reference sequence). The CDR3 region is CASSYDRTGDTIYF. CDR3 sequence (DNA): TGTGCCAGCAGTTATGACAGAACGGGGGACACCATATATTTT.

V gene TRBV28 combines with J gene TRBJ1-5; 8 positions match TRBD1. J lost 6 bases, V lost 2 bases, and 3 bases had no gene match. Germline CDR1 reads MDHEN; CDR2 reads SYDVKM. The CDR3 is made up of 14 amino acids. CDR3 nucleotide sequence: TGTGCCAGCAGTTTACTTACAGGGGGTCAGCCCCAGCATTTT. Translated, it gives CASSLLTGGQPQHF.

The chain recombines TRBV27 with TRBJ2-3; unclear D gene. V shed 2 bases and J shed 2 bases, with 5 bases lying between them. Germline assignment: CDR1 MNHEY and CDR2 SMNVEV (reference sequence). There are 13 residues in the CDR3. CDR3 residues: CASSLKHTDTQYF. The CDR3 DNA sequence: TGTGCCAGCAGTTTAAAGCACACAGATACGCAGTATTTT.

The genes are TRBV6-5 and TRBJ2-1, with D tentatively TRBD2 (6 bases). CDR3 size: 15 residues. From germline, CDR1 is MNHEY and CDR2 SVGAGI. The germline V and J ends were trimmed by 4 bases and 5 bases, with 15 bases remaining between them. The CDR3 here is CASSSAGLPNNEQFF. The CDR3 coding sequence is TGTGCCAGCAGTTCTGCGGGACTTCCGAACAATGAGCAGTTCTTC.

The rearrangement joins TRBV7-9 to TRBJ1-1; D gene uncertain. This CDR3 contains 13 residues. The germline CDR1 and CDR2 sequences are SEHNR and FQNEAQ (reference sequence). Trimming removed 1 base at V and 1 base at J, with 4 bases between. CDR3: CASSLESNTEAFF. DNA of the CDR3: TGTGCCAGCAGCTTAGAATCGAACACTGAAGCTTTCTTT.

The chain recombines TRBV7-9 with TRBJ1-4, with TRBD1 matching over 12 bases. The V gene end was trimmed by 0 bases and the J gene end by 8 bases; junction bases not matched to a gene: 10. CDR1 is SEHNR and CDR2 is FQNEAQ in the germline V gene (reference sequence). The CDR3 contains 18 residues. CDR3 bases: TGTGCCAGCAGCTTAGCCCCGGGACAGGGGGCTTTTCGGGAAAAACTGTTTTTT. Amino acid sequence: CASSLAPGQGAFREKLFF.

The V call is TRBV29-1, the J call TRBJ1-1; D is uncertain. The CDR3 runs to 11 residues. Trimming removed 4 bases at V and 11 bases at J, with 14 bases between. CDR1 SQVTM and CDR2 ANQGSEA come from the germline V gene. The CDR3 loop reads CSVVRVGRAFF. The DNA for the CDR3 is TGCAGCGTTGTAAGGGTAGGGAGGGCTTTCTTT.

The chain recombines TRBV5-8 with TRBJ1-5; D unresolved. Germline V gene lookup returns CDR1 SGHTS and CDR2 YDEGEE. Trimming left V 1 base short and J 3 bases short, with 2 bases between. The CDR3 has 12 residues. CDR3 protein: CASSLFNQPQHF. As DNA, the CDR3 is TGTGCCAGCAGCTTGTTCAATCAGCCCCAGCATTTT.

This chain joins TRBV6-4 and TRBJ1-1, with no clear D. This CDR3 is built from 14 residues. Germline V gene data show CDR1 as MRHNA and CDR2 as SNTAGT. V dropped 0 bases and J dropped 1 base, with 6 bases sitting between them. DNA of the CDR3: TGTGCCAGCAGTGACTCAGGCAGGAACACTGAAGCTTTCTTT. Its translation is CASSDSGRNTEAFF.

The chain is built from TRBV29-1 and TRBJ1-1; D not resolved. Germline V gene data show CDR1 as SQVTM and CDR2 as ANQGSEA. V lost 0 bases to trimming and J lost 1 base, with 15 bases between them. This CDR3 is 16 amino acids long. CDR3 sequence (DNA): TGCAGCGTTGAAGATGGAAGTCAGTTAGGGAACACTGAAGCTTTCTTT. Translated, it gives CSVEDGSQLGNTEAFF.

The J gene is TRBJ2-2, the V gene TRBV2; tentatively, D is TRBD1 or TRBD2 (5 bases each). Germline V gives CDR1 SNHLY, CDR2 FYNNEI. CDR3 length: 15 residues. Trimming shortened V by 2 bases and J by 8 bases, and 15 bases separated the two germline ends. As DNA, the CDR3 is TGTGCCAGCAGTGAACAGGGAGACGGTCGGGGGGAGCTGTTTTTT. It yields the protein CASSEQGDGRGELFF.

This rearrangement joins TRBV29-1 to TRBJ1-2, with 11 bases lining up with TRBD1. Trimming removed 3 bases from V and 4 bases from J; junction bases left unmatched: 4. Germline values: CDR1 SQVTM, CDR2 ANQGSEA. The CDR3 loop spans 14 amino acids. Here the CDR3 reads CSVDPGQGGYGYTF. Here the CDR3 DNA reads TGCAGCGTTGATCCGGGACAGGGGGGCTATGGCTACACCTTC. The full variable domain, in which reference TRBV29-1 and TRBJ1-2 provide the parts outside the CDR3, is SAVISQKPSRDICQRGTSLTIQCQVDSQVTMMFWYRQQPGQSLTLIATANQGSEATYESGFVIDKFPISRPNLTFSTLTVSNMSPEDSSIYLCSVDPGQGGYGYTFGSGTRLTVV.

This clone was picked up a small number of times. The chain links TRBV6-4 to TRBJ2-1; 13 positions match TRBD2. With 3 bases clipped from V and 7 bases from J, the junction kept 3 bases outside the gene matches. The CDR3 is 15 residues long. CDR1 is MRHNA and CDR2 is SNTAGT in the germline V gene. The CDR3 DNA is TGTGCCAGCAGTGAACTAGCGGGGGGGCATAATGAGCAGTTCTTC. Its translation: CASSELAGGHNEQFF.

This rearrangement joins TRBV9 to TRBJ1-1; D unclear. Germline V gene data show CDR1 as SGDLS and CDR2 as YYNGEE. This CDR3 region has 13 residues. V was pared by 3 bases and J by 1 base, with 7 bases between. CDR3 sequence: CASSAQPNTEAFF. CDR3 bases: TGTGCCAGCAGCGCTCAGCCGAACACTGAAGCTTTCTTT.

CDR3: CASSSGTSGSADTQYF. The CDR3, as DNA: TGTGCCAGCAGCTCCGGGACTAGCGGGAGTGCAGATACGCAGTATTTT. The gene calls are TRBV7-2 and TRBJ2-3, with 14 nucleotides matching TRBD2. Germline CDR1 reads SGHTA; CDR2 reads FQGNSA. The CDR3 extends over 16 amino acids. V gave up 4 bases and J gave up 4 bases; unmatched junction bases: 4.

The chain couples TRBV11-3 to TRBJ2-3; a possible D gene is TRBD2 (5 bases). Germline CDR1 is SGHNT and CDR2 is YENEEA. The CDR3 spans 15 residues. The V end lost 5 bases, the J end lost 2 bases, and 14 bases lay between the germline ends. CDR3 sequence (DNA): TGTGCCAGCAGCGTTAACGGGGAAAACACAGATACGCAGTATTTT. Protein product: CASSVNGENTDTQYF.